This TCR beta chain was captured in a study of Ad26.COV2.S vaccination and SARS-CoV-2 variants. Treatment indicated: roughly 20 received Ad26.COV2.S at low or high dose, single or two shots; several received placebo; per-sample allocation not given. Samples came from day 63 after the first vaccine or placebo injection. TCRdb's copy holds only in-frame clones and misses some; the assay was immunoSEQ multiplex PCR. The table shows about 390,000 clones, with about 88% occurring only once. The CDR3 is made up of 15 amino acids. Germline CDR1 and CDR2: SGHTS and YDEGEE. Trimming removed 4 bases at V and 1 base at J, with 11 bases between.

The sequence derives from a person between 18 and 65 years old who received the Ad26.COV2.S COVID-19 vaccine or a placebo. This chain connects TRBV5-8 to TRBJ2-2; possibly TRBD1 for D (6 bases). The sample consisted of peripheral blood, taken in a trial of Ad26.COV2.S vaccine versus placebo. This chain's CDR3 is CASSLRDMNTGELFF. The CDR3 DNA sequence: TGTGCCAGCAGCCTCCGGGACATGAACACCGGGGAGCTGTTTTTT.